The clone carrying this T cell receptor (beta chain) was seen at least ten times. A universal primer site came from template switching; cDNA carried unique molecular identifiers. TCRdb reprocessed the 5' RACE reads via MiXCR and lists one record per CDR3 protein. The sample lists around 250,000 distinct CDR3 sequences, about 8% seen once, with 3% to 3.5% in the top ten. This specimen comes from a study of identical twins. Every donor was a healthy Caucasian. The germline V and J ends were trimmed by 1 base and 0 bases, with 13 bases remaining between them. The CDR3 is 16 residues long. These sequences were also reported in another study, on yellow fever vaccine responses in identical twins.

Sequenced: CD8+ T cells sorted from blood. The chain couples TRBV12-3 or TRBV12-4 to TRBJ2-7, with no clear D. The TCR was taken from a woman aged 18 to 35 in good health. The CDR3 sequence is CASSLVVSANSYEQYF. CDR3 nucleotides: TGTGCCAGCAGTTTAGTGGTCAGTGCGAACTCCTACGAGCAGTACTTC.